This T cell receptor (beta chain) emerged from a study of blood T cell repertoires in COVID-19. Study information: COVID-19 samples, acute and convalescent, were from the United States, Italy and Spain.

In terms of age and location, participants ranged from about 18 to 100 years and lived in about two dozen US areas. The germline V and J ends were trimmed by 4 bases and 0 bases, with 6 bases remaining between them. The CDR3 spans 12 residues. Looked up from germline, CDR1 is GTSNPN and CDR2 is SVGIG (reference sequence). In the original workflow: Counts of nucleated cells, estimated from reference gene primer amplification, were obtained. Generated by immunoSEQ multiplex PCR, the TCRdb table keeps only in-frame clones and is missing some. From that table come the V and J calls and clone size; the DNA was used to work out D and trimming. The data contain roughly 430,000 clones, 88% of them seen just once; the ten biggest clones take up around 2.1%. This clone was found once.

The chain combines TRBV30 with TRBJ1-1; D call uncertain. Material: PBMCs or T cells enriched from blood (not recorded which). This clonotype was obtained from a woman in her 40s with acute COVID-19. The CDR3 region has the DNA TGTGCCTGGATAGGAGTGAACACTGAAGCTTTCTTT. It yields the protein CAWIGVNTEAFF.